The 10 T cell receptor beta chains below all came from one sample that was sequenced in a study of T-cell memory formation after mild COVID-19. TCRdb reprocessed the 5' RACE reads via MiXCR and lists one record per CDR3 protein. The table shows tens of thousands of distinct CDR3 sequences, with about a sixth occurring only once. The specimen was PBMCs or a T cell subset sorted from them (not recorded which). The receptors stem from an adult woman who had mild COVID-19 (a few samples of this study predate the infection). Cell type and time point are not known.

The CDR3, as DNA: TGTGCCAGCAGCTTAGAAGCGGGAGGAGGGTACACCGGGGAGCTGTTTTTT. This codes for CASSLEAGGGYTGELFF. V and J are TRBV7-6 and TRBJ2-2; TRBD2 aligns across 9 bases. The germline V gene has CDR1 SGHVS and CDR2 FNYEAQ. This CDR3 contains 17 residues. Trimming took 1 base from V and 3 from J; bases not matched to a gene: 6.

V usage is TRBV29-1 and J usage is TRBJ2-3; a weak D match, TRBD1 (5 bases). This CDR3 region has 14 residues. Germline CDR1 and CDR2: SQVTM and ANQGSEA. Trimming cost V 6 bases and J 2 bases, with 15 bases left between them. The CDR3 spells CSVTWGSSTDTQYF. CDR3 DNA sequence: TGCAGCGTCACCTGGGGCAGCTCCACAGATACGCAGTATTTT.

In its sample, this clonotype was seen a few times. This rearrangement joins TRBV9 to TRBJ2-2; tentatively, D is TRBD1 (7 bases). The CDR3 covers 17 residues. Trimming took 0 bases from V and 4 from J, leaving 16 bases between them. CDR1 is SGDLS, CDR2 YYNGEE, per germline. The CDR3, as DNA: TGTGCCAGCAGCGTAGGTAGGAGGGGGCACGCCACCGGGGAGCTGTTTTTT. Residues: CASSVGRRGHATGELFF.

The chain has TRBV29-1 and TRBJ2-7, with a weak D call TRBD2 (6 bases). V lost 7 bases and J 1 base, leaving 20 bases between the germline ends. The CDR3 loop spans 15 amino acids. From germline, CDR1 is SQVTM and CDR2 ANQGSEA. The chain's CDR3 is CSALGTVFTSYEQYF. The CDR3 nucleotides read TGCAGCGCCCTAGGGACTGTGTTCACATCCTACGAGCAGTACTTC.

This clonotype appeared a few times. In DNA, the CDR3 is TGCGCCAGCAGCTTGGAGACAGGGTATTACCACGAGCAGTACTTC. Protein: CASSLETGYYHEQYF. The V call is TRBV5-1, the J call TRBJ2-7; 7 bases map to TRBD1. CDR1 is SGHRS and CDR2 is YFSETQ in the germline V gene. This CDR3 region has 15 residues. V lost 0 bases, J lost 5 bases, and 8 bases stayed unmatched.

The table lists this clonotype with a few counts. The chain employs TRBV7-8 and TRBJ2-1, with D maybe TRBD1 (6 bases). CDR1 SGHVS and CDR2 FQNEAQ come from the germline V gene. The V and J ends lost 5 bases and 1 base respectively, with 9 bases between them. The CDR3 consists of 14 residues. Here the CDR3 DNA reads TGTGCCAGCAGCCCAACAGGGTCCTACAATGAGCAGTTCTTC. Translating gives CASSPTGSYNEQFF.

V is TRBV7-9 and J is TRBJ1-1; D perhaps matches TRBD1 (6 bases). The CDR3 has 17 residues. Germline V CDR1 and CDR2: SEHNR, FQNEAQ (reference sequence). Trimming stripped 5 bases from V and 3 bases from J, with 22 bases between. The CDR3 sequence is CASSPSPGDKGDTEAFF. CDR3 coding DNA: TGTGCCAGCAGCCCAAGCCCTGGGGACAAGGGGGACACTGAAGCTTTCTTT.

This clonotype has at least ten counts. V and J are TRBV4-3 and TRBJ2-2, with TRBD2 matching over 9 bases. In germline, CDR1 is LGHNA, CDR2 YSLEER. This CDR3 region has 17 residues. The ends lost 1 base at V and 1 base at J; junction bases unmatched: 4. This chain's CDR3 is CASSQGFSGRNTGELFF. CDR3 DNA sequence: TGCGCCAGCAGCCAAGGCTTTAGCGGGAGGAACACCGGGGAGCTGTTTTTT.

This clonotype was seen a few times. The chain combines TRBV3-2 with TRBJ1-1; the table's D call, TRBD1, has no DNA check behind it. TRBV3-2 is listed as a pseudogene. This CDR3 contains 18 residues. CDR3: CASSQFPRGDWVNTEAFF. The CDR3 bases are TGTGCCAGCAGCCAATTTCCCAGGGGCGATTGGGTAAACACTGAAGCTTTCTTT.

The J gene is TRBJ1-2, the V gene TRBV9; possibly TRBD1 for D (5 bases). Germline loops: CDR1 SGDLS, CDR2 YYNGEE. This CDR3 is built from 11 residues. The V gene lost 4 bases and the J gene lost 7 bases, with 8 bases spanning the gap. CDR3 region: CASSSRGGYTF. The CDR3 region has the DNA TGTGCCAGCAGCTCGAGGGGTGGCTACACCTTC.